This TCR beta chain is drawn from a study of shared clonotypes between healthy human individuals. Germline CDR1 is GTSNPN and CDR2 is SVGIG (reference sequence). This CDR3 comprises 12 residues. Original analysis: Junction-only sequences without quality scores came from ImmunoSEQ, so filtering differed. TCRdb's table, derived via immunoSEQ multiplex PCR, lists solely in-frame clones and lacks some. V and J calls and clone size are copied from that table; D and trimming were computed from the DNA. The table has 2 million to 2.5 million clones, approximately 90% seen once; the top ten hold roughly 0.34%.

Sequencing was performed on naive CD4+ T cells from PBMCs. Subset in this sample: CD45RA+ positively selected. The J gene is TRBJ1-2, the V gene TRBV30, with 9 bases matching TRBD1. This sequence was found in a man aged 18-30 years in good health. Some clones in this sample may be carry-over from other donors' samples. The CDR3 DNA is TGTTCACAGGGGGCGCGAGGCTATGGCTACACCTTC. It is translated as CSQGARGYGYTF. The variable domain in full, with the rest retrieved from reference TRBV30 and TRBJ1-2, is SQTIHQWPATLVQPVGSPLSLECTVEGTSNPNLYWYRQAAGRGLQLLFYSVGIGQISSEVPQNLSASRPQDRQFILSSKKLLLSDSGFYLCSQGARGYGYTFGSGTRLTVV.